Listed below are T cell receptor beta chains from one sample, sequenced in a study of cytomegalovirus exposure and HLA in healthy donors. The method was immunoSEQ multiplex PCR; TCRdb's version includes in-frame clones alone and lacks a portion of them. Of approximately 220,000 clones in the sample, around 76% were seen once. The sequencing sample was made of PBMCs. The origin of the receptors is a man aged 18 to 30 in good health and CMV-seronegative. CDR3s include the opening cysteine and the closing phenylalanine or tryptophan. A D gene is named only where the DNA matches it firmly. Clone sizes are given selectively: once, few, many, or a class where the clone is expanded.

>TRBD1|14|once|TRBJ1-1|TRBV2
CASSSLTGGTEAFF
TGTGCCAGCAGTTCGTTAACAGGGGGAACTGAAGCTTTCTTT
>-|13|-|TRBJ2-7|TRBV5-4
CASSYTGSYEQYF
TGTGCCAGCAGCTATACAGGCAGCTACGAGCAGTACTTC
>TRBD2|16|-|TRBJ2-7|TRBV5-4
CASSGRLAGEAYEQYF
TGTGCCAGCAGCGGGCGACTAGCGGGAGAGGCATACGAGCAGTACTTC
>-|14|once|TRBJ1-5|TRBV27
CASAQYYSNQPQHF
TGTGCCAGCGCCCAATACTATAGCAATCAGCCCCAGCATTTT
>-|17|few|TRBJ2-1|TRBV28
CASGKDSPARYYNEQFF
TGTGCCAGCGGAAAGGACAGTCCAGCAAGGTACTACAATGAGCAGTTCTTC
>TRBD2|17|-|TRBJ2-1|TRBV7-9
CASSQPRTSGSRNEQFF
TGTGCCAGCAGCCAGCCTAGGACTAGCGGGAGTAGGAATGAGCAGTTCTTC
>-|11|once|TRBJ1-1|TRBV19
CASSLRGEAFF
TGTGCCAGTAGTCTGCGGGGAGAAGCTTTCTTT
>TRBD2|18|-|TRBJ2-3|TRBV7-8
CASSPRLGEGGSTDTQYF
TGTGCCAGCAGCCCCCGCCTGGGGGAGGGCGGAAGCACAGATACGCAGTATTTT
>TRBD1|13|-|TRBJ2-4|TRBV10-1
CASRTGGLNIQYF
TGCGCCAGCCGGACAGGGGGCTTAAACATTCAGTACTTC
>TRBD1|19|once|TRBJ1-2|TRBV10-3
CAISEPLTGGLRQSYGYTF
TGTGCCATCAGTGAGCCCCTGACAGGGGGCTTGAGGCAGAGCTATGGCTACACCTTC